The entry that follows covers one T cell receptor (beta chain) sequence. These data belong to a study of blood T cell repertoires in COVID-19. Study-wide context: Whether acute or convalescent, the COVID-19 samples came from the United States, Italy and Spain.

The protocol was immunoSEQ multiplex PCR, while the TCRdb copy is restricted to in-frame clones and leaves out a portion. The data show around 73,000 clones, with 82% seen just once and about 3.8% held by the top ten. This sequence originates from an older woman with acute or convalescent COVID-19. The sample was peripheral blood.

As DNA, the CDR3 is TGTGCCAGCATAGGGGGTTCCTATAATTCACCCCTCCACTTT. Translation gives CASIGGSYNSPLHF. This chain joins TRBV2 and TRBJ1-6; tentatively, D is TRBD1 (6 bases). CDR3 length: 14 residues. V gave up 7 bases and J gave up 1 base, with 8 bases separating them. The germline CDR1 and CDR2 sequences are SNHLY and FYNNEI.